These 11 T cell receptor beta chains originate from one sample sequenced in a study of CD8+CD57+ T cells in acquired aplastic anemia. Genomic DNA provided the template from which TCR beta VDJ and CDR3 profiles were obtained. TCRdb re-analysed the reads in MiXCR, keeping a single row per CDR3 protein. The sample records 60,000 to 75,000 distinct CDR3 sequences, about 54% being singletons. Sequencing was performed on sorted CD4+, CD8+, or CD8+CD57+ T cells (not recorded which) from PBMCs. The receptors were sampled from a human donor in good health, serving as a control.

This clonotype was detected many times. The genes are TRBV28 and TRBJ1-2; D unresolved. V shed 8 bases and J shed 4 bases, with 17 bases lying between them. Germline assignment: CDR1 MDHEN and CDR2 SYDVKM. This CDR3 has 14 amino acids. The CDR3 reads CASQLPSRGYGYTF. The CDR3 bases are TGTGCCAGCCAACTTCCCTCCCGGGGCTATGGCTACACCTTC.

The chain's CDR3 is CASSRVGELFF. In DNA, the CDR3 is TGTGCCAGCAGTAGGGTGGGGGAGCTGTTTTTT. The chain couples TRBV7-4 to TRBJ2-2; D gene unclear. Germline assignment: CDR1 SGHVT and CDR2 SQSDAQ. The length of the CDR3 is 11 residues. V lost 6 bases and J lost 8, with 7 bases in between. The complete variable domain, with remaining parts taken from reference TRBV7-4 and TRBJ2-2, reads GAGVSQSPRYKVAKRGRDVALRCDSISGHVTLYWYRQTLGQGSEVLTYSQSDAQRDKSGRPSGRFSAERPERSVSTLKIQRTEQGDSAVYLCASSRVGELFFGEGSRLTVL.

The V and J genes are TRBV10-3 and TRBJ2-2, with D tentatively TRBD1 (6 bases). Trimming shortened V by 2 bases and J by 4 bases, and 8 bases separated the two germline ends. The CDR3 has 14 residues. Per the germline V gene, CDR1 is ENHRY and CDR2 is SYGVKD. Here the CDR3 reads CAISERGGTGELFF. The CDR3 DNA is TGTGCCATCAGTGAGCGAGGGGGCACCGGGGAGCTGTTTTTT.

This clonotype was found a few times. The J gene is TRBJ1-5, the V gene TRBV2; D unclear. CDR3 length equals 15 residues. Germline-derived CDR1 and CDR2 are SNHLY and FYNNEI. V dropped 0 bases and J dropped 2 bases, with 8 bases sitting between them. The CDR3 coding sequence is TGTGCCAGCAGTGAAGCCGGGAGTGGCAATCAGCCCCAGCATTTT. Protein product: CASSEAGSGNQPQHF.

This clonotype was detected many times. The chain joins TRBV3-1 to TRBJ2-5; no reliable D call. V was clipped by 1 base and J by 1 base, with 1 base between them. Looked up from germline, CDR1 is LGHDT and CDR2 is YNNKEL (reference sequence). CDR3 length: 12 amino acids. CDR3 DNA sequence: TGTGCCAGCAGCCAAGTCCAAGAGACCCAGTACTTC. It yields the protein CASSQVQETQYF.

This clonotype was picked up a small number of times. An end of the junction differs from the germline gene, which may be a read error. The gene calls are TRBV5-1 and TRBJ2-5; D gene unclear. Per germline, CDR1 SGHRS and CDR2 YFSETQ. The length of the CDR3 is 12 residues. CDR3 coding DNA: TGCGTCAGCGCGGAGAGGTGGGAGACCCAGTACTTC. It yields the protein CVSAERWETQYF. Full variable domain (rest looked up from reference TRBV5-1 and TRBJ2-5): KAGVTQTPRYLIKTRGQQVTLSCSPISGHRSVSWYQQTPGQGLQFLFEYFSETQRNKGNFPGRFSGRQFSNSRSEMNVSTLELGDSALYLCVSAERWETQYFGPGTRLLVL.

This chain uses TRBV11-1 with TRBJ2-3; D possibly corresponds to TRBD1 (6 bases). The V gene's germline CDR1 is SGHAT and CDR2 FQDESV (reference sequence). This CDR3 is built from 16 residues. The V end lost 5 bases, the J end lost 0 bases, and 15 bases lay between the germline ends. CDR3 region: CASSPMTGSSTDTQYF. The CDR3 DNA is TGTGCCAGCAGCCCCATGACAGGCTCTAGCACAGATACGCAGTATTTT. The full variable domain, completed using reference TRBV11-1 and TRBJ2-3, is EAEVAQSPRYKITEKSQAVAFWCDPISGHATLYWYRQILGQGPELLVQFQDESVVDDSQLPKDRFSAERLKGVDSTLKIQPAELGDSAMYLCASSPMTGSSTDTQYFGPGTRLTVL.

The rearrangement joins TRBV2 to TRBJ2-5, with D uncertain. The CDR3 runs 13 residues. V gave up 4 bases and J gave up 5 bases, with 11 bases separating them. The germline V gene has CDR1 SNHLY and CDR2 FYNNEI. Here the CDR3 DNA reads TGTGCCAGCAGTGTTAGGTCTGGGGAGACCCAGTACTTC. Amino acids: CASSVRSGETQYF.

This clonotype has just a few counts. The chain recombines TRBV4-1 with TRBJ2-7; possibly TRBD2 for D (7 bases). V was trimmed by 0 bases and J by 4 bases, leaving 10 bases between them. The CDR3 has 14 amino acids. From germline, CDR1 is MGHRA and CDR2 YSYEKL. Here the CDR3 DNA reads TGCGCCAGCAGCCAAGACCGGGGGGCGTACGAGCAGTACTTC. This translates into CASSQDRGAYEQYF.

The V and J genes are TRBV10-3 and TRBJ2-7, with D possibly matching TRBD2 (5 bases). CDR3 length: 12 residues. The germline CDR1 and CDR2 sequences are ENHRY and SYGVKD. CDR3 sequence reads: CAISASSHEQYV. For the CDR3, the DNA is TGTGCCATCAGTGCTAGCTCCCACGAGCAGTACGTC.

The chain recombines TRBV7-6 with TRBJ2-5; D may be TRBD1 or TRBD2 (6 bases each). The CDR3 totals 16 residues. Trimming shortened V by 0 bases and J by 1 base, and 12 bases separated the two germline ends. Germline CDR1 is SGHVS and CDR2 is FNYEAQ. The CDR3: CASSLAGTGAQETQYF. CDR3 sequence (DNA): TGTGCCAGCAGCTTAGCCGGGACGGGGGCCCAAGAGACCCAGTACTTC.